One sample yielded the 18 T cell receptor beta chains listed below, sequenced in a study of T cell repertoires in cytomegalovirus infection (dated by TCRdb to between 2018 and 2020). Sequencing took place on an Illumina HiSeq 1500. The public reads were run again by TCRdb, first through fastp at Q25 and then through MiXCR, and only productive beta chains were kept. One record per CDR3 amino acid sequence lists the most common genes and DNA. The sample table shows 450,000 to 600,000 distinct CDR3 sequences, and approximately 11% are seen once. About 10% of the sample rests with the top ten. Sequencing input: PBMCs. These receptors all stem from a human donor in good health (CMV status not recorded). Some clones in this sample may be carry-over from other donors' samples.

This clonotype was observed once. This rearrangement joins TRBV11-3 to TRBJ2-7, with 9 bases aligning to TRBD2. Germline trimming cut 4 bases from V and 5 bases from J; bases unmatched to any gene: 9. The CDR3 totals 15 residues. CDR1 SGHNT and CDR2 YENEEA come from the germline V gene. The CDR3 loop is CASSSRTSEPDEQYF. The CDR3 region has the DNA TGTGCCAGCAGCTCCAGGACTAGCGAGCCCGACGAGCAGTACTTC.

In this sample, this clonotype turned up many times. The chain carries TRBV7-8 and TRBJ2-2; D might be TRBD2 (6 bases). The V and J ends lost 2 bases and 4 bases respectively, with 11 bases between them. Looked up from germline, CDR1 is SGHVS and CDR2 is FQNEAQ. This CDR3 has 15 amino acids. Written as DNA, the CDR3 is TGTGCCAGCAGCTTAACCGGGGGTCGCACCGGGGAGCTGTTTTTT. This gives the protein CASSLTGGRTGELFF.

There are many counts of this clonotype. The rearrangement uses TRBV7-2 and TRBJ2-1; D gene ambiguous. Germline lookup yields CDR1 SGHTA and CDR2 FQGNSA. The CDR3 extends over 14 amino acids. The V end was cut by 3 bases, the J end by 8 bases, with 14 bases between. CDR3 sequence (DNA): TGTGCCAGCAGCTTCGTCACTCCAAACGATGAGCAGTTCTTC. Protein product: CASSFVTPNDEQFF. Using reference TRBV7-2 and TRBJ2-1 for the parts outside the CDR3, the full variable domain is GAGVSQSPSNKVTEKGKDVELRCDPISGHTALYWYRQSLGQGLEFLIYFQGNSAPDKSGLPSDRFSAERTGGSVSTLTIQRTQQEDSAVYLCASSFVTPNDEQFFGPGTRLTVL.

This clonotype was picked up many times. This rearrangement joins TRBV11-2 to TRBJ1-1; no reliable D call. This CDR3 region has 14 residues. V lost 1 base and J lost 7, with 13 bases in between. Per germline, CDR1 SGHAT and CDR2 FQNNGV. In DNA, the CDR3 is TGTGCCAGCAGCTTAGCGGGAGGAATGGGTGAAGCTTTCTTT. Protein product: CASSLAGGMGEAFF. Full variable domain (rest looked up from reference TRBV11-2 and TRBJ1-1): EAGVAQSPRYKIIEKRQSVAFWCNPISGHATLYWYQQILGQGPKLLIQFQNNGVVDDSQLPKDRFSAERLKGVDSTLKIQPAKLEDSAVYLCASSLAGGMGEAFFGQGTRLTVV.

This clonotype was picked up a small number of times. This sequence joins TRBV29-1 and TRBJ2-1; D is unresolved. V was shortened by 6 bases and J by 8 bases, with 11 bases between the two germline ends. The CDR3 is 11 amino acids. Looked up from germline, CDR1 is SQVTM and CDR2 is ANQGSEA. CDR3 coding DNA: TGCAGCGTACCAGGTCTCCATGAGCAGTTCTTC. Translation: CSVPGLHEQFF.

Ten or more counts support this clonotype. The chain combines TRBV5-5 with TRBJ2-2; 8 bases are a match to TRBD2. The trim removed 4 bases at V and 6 bases at J, leaving 14 bases unmatched. CDR1 and CDR2 (germline): SGHKS, YYEKEE (reference sequence). This CDR3 comprises 17 residues. CDR3 sequence: CASSRRTTTSGAGELFF. CDR3 nucleotide sequence: TGTGCCAGCAGCCGAAGAACGACCACTAGCGGCGCCGGGGAGCTGTTTTTT. Variable domain in full (rest from reference TRBV5-5 and TRBJ2-2): DAGVTQSPTHLIKTRGQQVTLRCSPISGHKSVSWYQQVLGQGPQFIFQYYEKEERGRGNFPDRFSARQFPNYSSELNVNALLLGDSALYLCASSRRTTTSGAGELFFGEGSRLTVL.

The chain joins TRBV20-1 to TRBJ2-7, with TRBD1 identical over 9 bases. The germline gives CDR1 DFQATT, CDR2 SNEGSKA (reference sequence). V dropped 5 bases and J dropped 2; count of bases not matched to a gene: 10. The CDR3 is 15 residues long. CDR3 bases: TGCAGTGCTGCTAAACAGGGGGCGAAGCCCTACGAGCAGTACTTC. Its translation is CSAAKQGAKPYEQYF.

This chain uses TRBV2 with TRBJ2-5; 9 nucleotides line up with TRBD2. V shed 11 bases and J 4 bases; nucleotides not matched to a gene: 8. The germline V gene has CDR1 SNHLY and CDR2 FYNNEI. CDR3 length: 13 residues. DNA of the CDR3: TGTGCCCAATTAGCGGGAGTGGGAGAGACCCAGTACTTC. Translated: CAQLAGVGETQYF.

The chain carries TRBV3-1 and TRBJ2-5; 9 bases align to TRBD2. The CDR3 loop spans 15 amino acids. J lost 4 bases, V lost 1 base, and 4 bases had no gene match. The V gene's germline CDR1 is LGHDT and CDR2 YNNKEL (reference sequence). The CDR3 DNA reads as TGTGCCAGCAGCCAAGCTCCAGCGGGGGGAGAGACCCAGTACTTC. Its protein is CASSQAPAGGETQYF.

The chain carries TRBV20-1 and TRBJ1-4; the D is unclear. Germline V gives CDR1 DFQATT, CDR2 SNEGSKA (reference sequence). Trimming stripped 4 bases from V and 1 base from J, with 10 bases between. The CDR3 consists of 14 residues. The CDR3 DNA is TGCAGTGCTAATCTCGAGGAAACTAATGAAAAACTGTTTTTT. Translating gives CSANLEETNEKLFF.

This clonotype was detected only a few times. This chain joins TRBV28 and TRBJ2-7; 9 nucleotides match TRBD2. The germline gives CDR1 MDHEN, CDR2 SYDVKM. The CDR3 spans 13 residues. V was pared by 8 bases and J by 0 bases, with 2 bases of the junction left unmatched. The CDR3 region is CASLAGSSYEQYF. In DNA form, the CDR3 reads TGTGCCAGCCTAGCGGGGAGCTCCTACGAGCAGTACTTC.

J is TRBJ2-3 and V is TRBV20-1; 7 bases map to TRBD2. The germline CDR1 and CDR2 sequences are DFQATT and SNEGSKA (reference sequence). V was clipped by 6 bases and J by 4 bases; unmatched bases: 19. CDR3 length: 17 residues. The CDR3 nucleotides read TGCAGTGCCCAACCTCCGACTGGGGGAGGGCCCTCAGATACGCAGTATTTT. Its protein is CSAQPPTGGGPSDTQYF.

This clonotype has at least ten counts. CDR3 amino acids: CASSLNSGSYNEQFF. The CDR3 bases are TGTGCCAGCAGCTTAAATAGTGGGTCCTACAATGAGCAGTTCTTC. J is TRBJ2-1 and V is TRBV7-3; D is unclear. Germline CDR1 is SGHTA and CDR2 is FQGTGA. The CDR3 runs 15 residues. The germline V and J ends were trimmed by 1 base and 1 base, with 8 bases remaining between them.

This CDR3 reads CSARERVTNQPQHF. The CDR3 DNA follows: TGCAGTGCTAGAGAACGGGTGACCAATCAGCCCCAGCATTTT. This chain links TRBV20-1 with TRBJ1-5; no clear D. The V gene lost 0 bases and the J gene lost 3 bases, with 9 bases spanning the gap. The CDR3 spans 14 residues. Germline V lookup: CDR1 DFQATT, CDR2 SNEGSKA (reference sequence).

This clonotype was picked up many times. V usage is TRBV6-1 and J usage is TRBJ2-1, with D perhaps matching TRBD1 (6 bases). The CDR3 length is 15 residues. The germline V gene encodes CDR1 MNHNS and CDR2 SASEGT. Trimming removed 6 bases at V and 4 bases at J, with 16 bases between. The CDR3 bases are TGTGCCAGCAGCTCCAAAGCAGGGGCTTACAATGAGCAGTTCTTC. Translation gives CASSSKAGAYNEQFF.

Many counts were recorded for this clonotype. The genes are TRBV9 and TRBJ2-7; 8 bases match TRBD2. The CDR3 runs 14 residues. Germline V gene lookup returns CDR1 SGDLS and CDR2 YYNGEE. V shed 3 bases, J shed 5 bases, and the junction held 7 bases outside the gene matches. The CDR3 DNA reads as TGTGCCAGCAGCGAGTCGGGGGGGGTCGACGAGCAGTACTTC. The encoded protein is CASSESGGVDEQYF. The full variable domain, with the rest looked up from reference TRBV9 and TRBJ2-7, is DSGVTQTPKHLITATGQRVTLRCSPRSGDLSVYWYQQSLDQGLQFLIQYYNGEERAKGNILERFSAQQFPDLHSELNLSSLELGDSALYFCASSESGGVDEQYFGPGTRLTVT.

In nucleotides, the CDR3 is TGTGCCAGCAGCCGCGGGACAGGGAGGCTTACTGGGGCCAACGTCCTGACTTTC. Translation gives CASSRGTGRLTGANVLTF. The rearrangement links TRBV28 to TRBJ2-6; 9 positions agree with TRBD1. The CDR3 has 18 residues. The ends lost 6 bases at V and 2 bases at J; junction bases unmatched: 11. Germline CDR1 reads MDHEN; CDR2 reads SYDVKM.

This chain joins TRBV20-1 and TRBJ1-2; D not certain. CDR1 and CDR2 from the germline V gene are DFQATT and SNEGSKA (reference sequence). V lost 0 bases and J lost 5, with 16 bases in between. CDR3 length: 15 amino acids. CDR3 in amino acids: CSARDSRTAVYGYTF. The CDR3 nucleotides are TGCAGTGCTAGAGATAGCCGGACGGCGGTATATGGCTACACCTTC.